Presented here are 4 T cell receptor beta chains from one specimen sequenced in a study of CD8 T cells in Susac syndrome. RNA was extracted with the RNeasy kit, and a quantity of roughly 0.5 to 1 ug was reverse transcribed using random hexamers. From the immunoSEQ multiplex PCR reads, TCRdb called clonotypes with MiXCR, one entry per CDR3 protein. The data contain around 80,000 distinct CDR3 sequences, about 95% of them singletons. The sequenced sample was CD8+ T cells from PBMCs. The receptors originated from a human donor with Susac syndrome.

This chain connects TRBV4-3 to TRBJ1-6; D is uncertain. Trimming left V 4 bases short and J 0 bases short, with 7 bases between. The CDR3 totals 15 residues. Germline V gene sequence: CDR1 LGHNA, CDR2 YSLEER. CDR3 region: CASSRRGSYNSPLHF. Here the CDR3 DNA reads TGCGCCAGCAGCCGACGGGGCTCCTATAATTCACCCCTCCACTTT.

J is TRBJ2-7 and V is TRBV18; the D is unclear. The germline gives CDR1 KGHSH, CDR2 LQKENI. V dropped 2 bases and J dropped 3 bases, with 11 bases sitting between them. There are 14 residues in the CDR3. CDR3 bases: TGTGCCAGCTCACCAGCCCGGGCTAACTACGAGCAGTACTTC. Protein sequence: CASSPARANYEQYF.

This clonotype was picked up one time. V and J are TRBV6-4 and TRBJ2-6; possibly TRBD2 for D (5 bases). This CDR3 region has 16 residues. Trimming shortened V by 3 bases and J by 0 bases, and 9 bases separated the two germline ends. Germline loops: CDR1 MRHNA, CDR2 SNTAGT. Here the CDR3 reads CASSESGVSGANVLTF. DNA of the CDR3: TGTGCCAGCAGTGAAAGCGGTGTCTCTGGGGCCAACGTCCTGACTTTC.

The chain uses TRBV15 and TRBJ2-2; 8 bases are a match to TRBD2. Trimming cost V 2 bases and J 4 bases; bases outside gene matches: 18. Germline V lookup: CDR1 LNHNV, CDR2 YYDKDF (reference sequence). CDR3 length: 20 amino acids. CDR3 DNA: TGTGCCACCAGCAGACCTGATCCATATCGGGAGGGCCATGGCACCGGGGAGCTGTTTTTT. As protein: CATSRPDPYREGHGTGELFF.